The T cell receptor (beta chain) under discussion was sequenced for a study of technical replicates of blood from a few donors. The assay was immunoSEQ multiplex PCR, and TCRdb's table has in-frame clones only and misses some. This repertoire shows tens of thousands of clones, 85% to 95% found once; its top ten account for around 4.6%. This CDR3 spans 13 amino acids. V was clipped by 1 base and J by 5 bases; unmatched bases: 2. Germline lookup yields CDR1 LGHNA and CDR2 YSLEER. This receptor was obtained from a human donor in good health. Some clones in this sample may be carry-over from other donors' samples. This sequence joins TRBV4-3 and TRBJ2-7, with 7 bases matching TRBD1. The source material was PBMCs. In DNA, the CDR3 is TGCGCCAGCAGCCAAGGCCAGGGGGACGAGCAGTACTTC. Translated: CASSQGQGDEQYF.